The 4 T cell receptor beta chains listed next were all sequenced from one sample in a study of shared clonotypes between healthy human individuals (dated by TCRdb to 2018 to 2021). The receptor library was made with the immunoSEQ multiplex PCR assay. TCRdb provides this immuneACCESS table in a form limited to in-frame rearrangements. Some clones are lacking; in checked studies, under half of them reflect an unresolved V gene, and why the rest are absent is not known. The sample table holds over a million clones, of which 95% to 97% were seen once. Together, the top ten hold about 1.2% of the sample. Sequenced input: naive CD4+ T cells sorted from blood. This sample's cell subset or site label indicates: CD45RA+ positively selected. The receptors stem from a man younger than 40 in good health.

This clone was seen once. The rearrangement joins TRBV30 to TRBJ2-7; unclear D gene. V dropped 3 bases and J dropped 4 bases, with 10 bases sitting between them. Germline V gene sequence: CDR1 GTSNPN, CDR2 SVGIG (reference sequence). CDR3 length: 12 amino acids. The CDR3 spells CAWRLRDYEQYF. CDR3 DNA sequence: TGTGCCTGGAGACTCAGAGATTACGAGCAGTACTTC.

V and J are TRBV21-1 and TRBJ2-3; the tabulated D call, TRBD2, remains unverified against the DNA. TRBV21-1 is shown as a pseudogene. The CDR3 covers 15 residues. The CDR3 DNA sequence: TGTGCCAGCAGCCGAGGGACTAGCGGGACAGATACGCAGTATTTT. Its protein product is CASSRGTSGTDTQYF.

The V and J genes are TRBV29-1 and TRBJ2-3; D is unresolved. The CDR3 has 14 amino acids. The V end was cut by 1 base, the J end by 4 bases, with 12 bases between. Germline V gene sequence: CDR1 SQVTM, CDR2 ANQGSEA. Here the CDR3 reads CSVEVGTEPDTQYF. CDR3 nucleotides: TGCAGCGTTGAAGTAGGTACCGAGCCAGATACGCAGTATTTT.

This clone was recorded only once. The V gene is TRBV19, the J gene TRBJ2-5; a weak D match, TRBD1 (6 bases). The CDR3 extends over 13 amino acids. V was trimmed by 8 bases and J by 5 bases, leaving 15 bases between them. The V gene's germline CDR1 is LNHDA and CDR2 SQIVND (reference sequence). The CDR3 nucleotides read TGTGCCAGTCAGGGGTCGGGGCGGGAGACCCAGTACTTC. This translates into CASQGSGRETQYF.